This TCR beta chain was recorded in a study of identical twins. Findings and limits, study-wide: Abundant cord blood beta clonotypes carried fewer insertions; memory repertoires showed none. A partial confounding effect on zero-insertion analyses could come from invariant MAIT and iNKT cells.

MiXCR, run by TCRdb on the 5' RACE reads, gives a single entry per CDR3 protein. The sample carries 1.5 million to 2 million distinct CDR3 sequences, about 32% recorded once. Trimming removed 8 bases from V and 2 bases from J, with 14 bases in between. From germline, CDR1 is KGHDR and CDR2 SFDVKD. This CDR3 has 14 amino acids. This clonotype was observed a handful of times. Its antigen is unidentified. The sequenced sample was cord blood. The clonotype was recovered from a newborn girl in good health. The rearrangement joins TRBV24-1 to TRBJ1-2, with no clear D. CDR3 DNA sequence: TGTGCCACCAAGAGGCACGGTCGAAACTATGGCTACACCTTC. Translating it yields CATKRHGRNYGYTF.